This T cell receptor (beta chain) was observed in a study of CD4 and CD8 cells across lung adenocarcinoma regions. This clonotype came up a few times. The germline gives CDR1 MNHNS, CDR2 SASEGT. Germline trimming cut 0 bases from V and 1 base from J; bases unmatched to any gene: 14. The CDR3 is made up of 21 amino acids. Donors had localized lung adenocarcinoma, a non-small cell lung cancer. From the PCR reads, TCRdb called clonotypes with MiXCR, one entry per CDR3 protein. The data show 20,000 or so distinct CDR3 sequences, approximately 50% seen once. The origin of this receptor is a male donor with lung adenocarcinoma. The CD4 and CD8 labels of this study may be unreliable. This sequence joins TRBV6-1 and TRBJ2-2, with TRBD2 matching 10 bases. Sequences were obtained from CD8+ T cells from the margin of a lung tumor. The CDR3 loop is CASSEAGVRLAGVRNTGELFF. Here the CDR3 DNA reads TGTGCCAGCAGTGAAGCAGGAGTAAGGCTAGCGGGGGTCCGGAACACCGGGGAGCTGTTTTTT.